Sequencing of this TCR beta chain was carried out in a study of OX40 agonist ivuxolimab in advanced cancers. As for the study in general: Dose-escalation patients suffered from hepatocellular carcinoma, melanoma, renal cell or head and neck cancer. Partial responses occurred in Three dose-escalation patients, one with hepatocellular carcinoma and two with cutaneous melanoma. Overall study results and limits: Certain nonresponders additionally had low normalized T-cell clonal expansion. CD4+ and CD8+ blood T cells expanded clonally by week 6 at 0.1 to 3.0 mg/kg.

In regard to this clone: Its target is not known.

TCRdb keeps only in-frame clones here, not all; method: immunoSEQ multiplex PCR. The top ten clones hold 0.85% to 1.4% of a sample with tens of thousands of clones, approximately 86% of them seen once. The CDR3 is made up of 14 amino acids. Germline V gene lookup returns CDR1 SGHKS and CDR2 YYEKEE (reference sequence). Trimming took 0 bases from V and 2 from J, leaving 7 bases between them. The source of this sequence is an adult with an advanced solid tumor such as melanoma, head and neck, liver or kidney cancer. The V and J genes are TRBV5-5 and TRBJ2-3; D not certain. The sample here was CD4+ or CD8+ T cells sorted from blood, taken in a trial of the OX40 agonist ivuxolimab. CDR3 sequence: CASSLGRYTDTQYF. The CDR3 DNA reads as TGTGCCAGCAGCTTGGGCAGATACACAGATACGCAGTATTTT.